These 13 T cell receptor beta chains came from one sample sequenced in a study of blood T cell repertoires in COVID-19. Profiled with immunoSEQ multiplex PCR; TCRdb holds only in-frame clones, not every one. The table records tens of thousands of clones, over 70% of them present only once. The sample taken for sequencing was peripheral blood. The receptors shown here come from a human donor in a cohort sampled during active COVID-19.

The rearrangement joins TRBV19 to TRBJ2-3, with 10 bases that match TRBD1. The CDR3 length is 13 residues. CDR1 LNHDA and CDR2 SQIVND come from the germline V gene (reference sequence). V shed 10 bases, J shed 3 bases, and the junction held 4 bases outside the gene matches. The chain's CDR3 is CATRDRGTDTQYF. Written as DNA, the CDR3 is TGTGCCACCCGGGACAGGGGAACAGATACGCAGTATTTT.

The chain is built from TRBV9 and TRBJ1-2, with 9 nucleotides matching TRBD1. The CDR3 loop spans 16 amino acids. J was trimmed by 0 bases and V by 0 bases; bases with no gene match: 3. Germline CDR1 SGDLS, CDR2 YYNGEE. The CDR3 spells CASSVGTGETNYGYTF. In DNA, the CDR3 is TGTGCCAGCAGCGTAGGGACAGGGGAGACTAACTATGGCTACACCTTC.

The genes are TRBV28 and TRBJ2-7; TRBD1 is a possible D gene (6 bases). The germline V gene encodes CDR1 MDHEN and CDR2 SYDVKM. V was shortened by 4 bases and J by 4 bases, with 8 bases between the two germline ends. The CDR3 is 12 residues long. CDR3 coding DNA: TGTGCCAGCAGTTGGGGGCGGTACGAGCAGTACTTC. Its protein is CASSWGRYEQYF.

This clone appeared once. The chain recombines TRBV28 with TRBJ1-3; unclear D gene. This CDR3 has 14 amino acids. The ends were cut back, 3 bases at V and 0 bases at J, with 6 bases in the middle. CDR1 is MDHEN, CDR2 SYDVKM, per germline. CDR3 region: CASSFPGSGNTIYF. The DNA for the CDR3 is TGTGCCAGCAGTTTTCCAGGCTCTGGAAACACCATATATTTT.

The J gene is TRBJ2-2, the V gene TRBV6-7; D not certain. TRBV6-7 is sorted into the ORF group, with uncertain function. Trimming took off 0 bases at V and 4 bases at J, with 9 bases between the two ends. The CDR3 extends over 15 amino acids. Written as DNA, the CDR3 is TGTGCCAGCAGTTACTCGCTTTATAGCACCGGGGAGCTGTTTTTT. Amino acid sequence: CASSYSLYSTGELFF.

V gene TRBV27 combines with J gene TRBJ2-7; possible D gene TRBD2, 5 bases. V was shortened by 2 bases and J by 8 bases, with 22 bases between the two germline ends. The germline CDR1 and CDR2 sequences are MNHEY and SMNVEV (reference sequence). The CDR3 is 16 amino acids. Here the CDR3 DNA reads TGTGCCAGCAGTTTACTTCCAGCGGTCCAATTAAGCAAGCAGTACTTC. Amino acid sequence: CASSLLPAVQLSKQYF.

The rearrangement joins TRBV5-4 to TRBJ2-5; D may be TRBD1 (7 bases). The germline CDR1 and CDR2 sequences are SGHNT and YYREEE (reference sequence). This CDR3 spans 15 amino acids. V was cut by 4 bases and J by 5 bases, with 18 bases left in between. The CDR3 loop reads CASSAVAGGKETQYF. CDR3 coding DNA: TGTGCCAGCAGCGCGGTGGCAGGGGGGAAGGAGACCCAGTACTTC.

In regard to this clone: The same CDR3 arises from other DNA sequences in this sample as well. The chain couples TRBV27 to TRBJ2-7; the D is unclear. Between the trimmed V and J ends, which lost 4 bases and 4 bases, there was a span of 5 bases. Per germline, CDR1 MNHEY and CDR2 SMNVEV (reference sequence). This CDR3 comprises 11 residues. Here the CDR3 reads CASSSSYEQYF. In DNA form, the CDR3 reads TGTGCCAGCAGTTCCAGTTACGAGCAGTACTTC.

This clone turned up a few times. The chain links TRBV10-2 to TRBJ2-7; the D is unclear. CDR3 size: 14 residues. Germline assignment: CDR1 WSHSY and CDR2 SAAADI. V dropped 6 bases and J dropped 0 bases, with 12 bases sitting between them. The CDR3 nucleotides read TGCGCCAGCAGAATAGCTTCCAGCTCCTACGAGCAGTACTTC. Protein: CASRIASSSYEQYF.

The J gene is TRBJ1-5, the V gene TRBV10-3; TRBD1 aligns across 8 bases. Losses at the gene ends were 4 bases for V and 4 bases for J; bases not matched to a gene: 6. The length of the CDR3 is 15 residues. Germline CDR1 and CDR2: ENHRY and SYGVKD. The CDR3 coding sequence is TGTGCCATCAGTGTAGAAGGGACAGGTAATCAGCCCCAGCATTTT. Translation: CAISVEGTGNQPQHF.

CDR3 protein: CASSLLTSGRTDTQYF. The DNA for the CDR3 is TGTGCCAGCAGTTTATTAACTAGCGGACGCACAGATACGCAGTATTTT. V usage is TRBV27 and J usage is TRBJ2-3, with 8 nucleotides matching TRBD2. CDR1 is MNHEY and CDR2 is SMNVEV in the germline V gene (reference sequence). This CDR3 contains 16 residues. V dropped 1 base and J dropped 1; count of bases not matched to a gene: 4.

The chain combines TRBV6-5 with TRBJ2-5; 13 bases fit TRBD2. The CDR3 totals 15 residues. The trim removed 6 bases at V and 5 bases at J, leaving 6 bases unmatched. Germline assignment: CDR1 MNHEY and CDR2 SVGAGI. The CDR3 loop is CASRQLAGGQETQYF. CDR3 nucleotide sequence: TGTGCCAGCAGGCAACTAGCGGGGGGGCAGGAGACCCAGTACTTC.

This chain uses TRBV7-3 with TRBJ2-1; 9 positions match TRBD2. With 1 base clipped from V and 7 bases from J, the junction kept 5 bases outside the gene matches. The CDR3 spans 15 residues. Per the germline V gene, CDR1 is SGHTA and CDR2 is FQGTGA. CDR3 in amino acids: CASSLMASGKNEQFF. In DNA form, the CDR3 reads TGTGCCAGCAGCTTAATGGCTAGCGGGAAAAATGAGCAGTTCTTC.